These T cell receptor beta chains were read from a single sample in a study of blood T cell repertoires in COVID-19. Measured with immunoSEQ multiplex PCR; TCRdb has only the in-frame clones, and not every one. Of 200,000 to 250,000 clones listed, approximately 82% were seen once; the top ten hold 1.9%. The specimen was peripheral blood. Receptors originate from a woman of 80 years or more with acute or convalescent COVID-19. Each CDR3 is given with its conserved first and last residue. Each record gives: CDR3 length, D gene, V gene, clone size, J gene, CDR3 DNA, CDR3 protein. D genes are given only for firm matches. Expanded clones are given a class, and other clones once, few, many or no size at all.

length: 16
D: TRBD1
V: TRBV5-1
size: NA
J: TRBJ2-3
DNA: TGCGCCAGCGGCCTACGTGGACAGGGCAGCACAGATACGCAGTATTTT
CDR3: CASGLRGQGSTDTQYF

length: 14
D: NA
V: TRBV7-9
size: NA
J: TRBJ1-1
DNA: TGTGCCAGCAGCCCCCAGGGTTTGAACACTGAAGCTTTCTTT
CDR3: CASSPQGLNTEAFF

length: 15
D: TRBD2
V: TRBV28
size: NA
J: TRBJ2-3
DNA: TGTGCCAGCAGTTTTCAGCGGGGGTACACAGATACGCAGTATTTT
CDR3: CASSFQRGYTDTQYF

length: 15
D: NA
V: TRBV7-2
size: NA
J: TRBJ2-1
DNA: TGTGCCAGCAGCTTTCAGGAAAGCTCCTACAATGAGCAGTTCTTC
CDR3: CASSFQESSYNEQFF

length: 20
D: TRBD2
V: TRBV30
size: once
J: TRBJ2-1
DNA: TGTGCCTGGAACCCCCCCCGCGGTAGCGGGCCGTCTGTTTCCTACAATGAGCAGTTCTTC
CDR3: CAWNPPRGSGPSVSYNEQFF

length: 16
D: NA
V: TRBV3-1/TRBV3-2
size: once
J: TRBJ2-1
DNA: TGTGCCAGCAGCCAAAATCACTTCCCCTCCTACAATGAGCAGTTCTTC
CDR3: CASSQNHFPSYNEQFF

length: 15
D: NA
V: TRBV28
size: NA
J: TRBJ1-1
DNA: TGTGCCAGCAGTCCCTATACTGTCACGAGCGCTGAAGCTTTCTTT
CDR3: CASSPYTVTSAEAFF

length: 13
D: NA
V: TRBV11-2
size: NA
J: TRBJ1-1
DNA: TGTGCCAGCAGCTTGAGGATGAACACTGAAGCTTTCTTT
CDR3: CASSLRMNTEAFF

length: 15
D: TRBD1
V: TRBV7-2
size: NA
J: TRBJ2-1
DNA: TGTGCCAGCAGCCCCGGGACAGGGGCCTACAATGAGCAGTTCTTC
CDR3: CASSPGTGAYNEQFF

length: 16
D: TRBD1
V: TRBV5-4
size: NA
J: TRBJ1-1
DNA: TGTGCCAGCAGCTTCGGGACAGGGGGGAAGTACACTGAAGCTTTCTTT
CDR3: CASSFGTGGKYTEAFF

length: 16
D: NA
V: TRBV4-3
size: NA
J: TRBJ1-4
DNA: TGCGCCAGCAGCCCGTCCCACAGTGCAACTAATGAAAAACTGTTTTTT
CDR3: CASSPSHSATNEKLFF